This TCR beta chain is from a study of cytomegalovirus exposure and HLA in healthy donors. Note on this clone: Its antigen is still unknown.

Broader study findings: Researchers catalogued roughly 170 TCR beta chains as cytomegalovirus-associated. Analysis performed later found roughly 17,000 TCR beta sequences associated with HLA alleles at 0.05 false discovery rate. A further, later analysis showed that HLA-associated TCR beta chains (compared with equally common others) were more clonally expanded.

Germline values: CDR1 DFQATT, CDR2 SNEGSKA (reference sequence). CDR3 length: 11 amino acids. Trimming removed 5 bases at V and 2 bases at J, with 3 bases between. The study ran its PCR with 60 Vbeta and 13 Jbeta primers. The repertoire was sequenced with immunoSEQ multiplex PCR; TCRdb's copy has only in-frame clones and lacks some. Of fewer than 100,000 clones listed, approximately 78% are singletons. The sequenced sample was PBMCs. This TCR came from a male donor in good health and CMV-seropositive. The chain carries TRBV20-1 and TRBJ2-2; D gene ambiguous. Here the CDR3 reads CSAHNTGELFF. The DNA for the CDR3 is TGCAGTGCTCATAACACCGGGGAGCTGTTTTTT.